This TCR beta chain was sequenced in a study of blood T cell repertoires in COVID-19. Study as a whole: The origin of the acute and convalescent COVID-19 samples was the United States, Italy and Spain.

Deletions cut 0 bases from V and 5 bases from J, with 12 bases between. The CDR3 extends over 15 amino acids. Germline values: CDR1 KGHDR, CDR2 SFDVKD. Under the authors' procedure: Scientists estimated how many nucleated cells there were by amplifying reference gene primers. Repertoires were generated with immunoSEQ multiplex PCR, while TCRdb's copy carries only in-frame clones and drops some. That table supplies the V and J calls and clone size; D and trimming were determined from the DNA. Of approximately 120,000 clones listed, 80% to 95% were seen once; the top ten hold just over 2%. Seattle participants joined during active infection and were tracked over time.

The receptor comes from a man between 50 and 59 years old with COVID-19, enrolled during active disease. The V and J genes are TRBV24-1 and TRBJ2-5; maybe TRBD1 (7 bases). Sequences were obtained from peripheral blood. CDR3 amino acids: CATSDLKGAGETQYF. The CDR3 DNA follows: TGTGCCACCAGTGATTTGAAGGGGGCGGGGGAGACCCAGTACTTC.